The 7 T cell receptor beta chains given below trace back to one sample, sequenced in a study of blood T cell repertoires in COVID-19. TCRdb's table, derived via immunoSEQ multiplex PCR, lists solely in-frame clones and lacks some. The sample shows 250,000 or so clones, 80% to 95% of them seen only once. The sample taken for sequencing was PBMCs or T cells enriched from blood (not recorded which). The receptors were sampled from a man aged 35 to 55 who had been exposed to COVID-19.

The chain uses TRBV6-5 and TRBJ2-7, with D perhaps matching TRBD2 (5 bases). The CDR3 totals 13 residues. V dropped 6 bases and J dropped 1 base, with 10 bases sitting between them. From germline, CDR1 is MNHEY and CDR2 SVGAGI. CDR3 bases: TGTGCCAGCAGCGAGGGCGGATCCTACGAGCAGTACTTC. It yields the protein CASSEGGSYEQYF.

The chain joins TRBV5-4 to TRBJ2-3, with 14 bases matching TRBD2. Germline V gene sequence: CDR1 SGHNT, CDR2 YYREEE (reference sequence). V lost 4 bases to trimming and J lost 6 bases; unmatched junction nucleotides: 13. The CDR3 covers 18 residues. CDR3 amino acids: CASSPGTSGRTDGDTQYF. The CDR3 DNA is TGTGCCAGCAGCCCGGGGACTAGCGGGAGAACGGATGGGGATACGCAGTATTTT.

The gene calls are TRBV28 and TRBJ2-7; 10 bases are a match to TRBD1. With V trimmed by 7 bases and J by 4 bases, 16 bases remained unmatched. Germline V gene data show CDR1 as MDHEN and CDR2 as SYDVKM. The CDR3 totals 17 residues. CDR3 protein: CASNSWGDDRGLYEQYF. Written as DNA, the CDR3 is TGTGCCAGCAACTCGTGGGGGGACGACAGGGGGCTTTACGAGCAGTACTTC.

V usage is TRBV2 and J usage is TRBJ2-3; tentative D call: TRBD2 (6 bases). The CDR3 is made up of 14 amino acids. Germline CDR1 SNHLY, CDR2 FYNNEI. V lost 3 bases and J lost 4, with 11 bases in between. The CDR3 here is CASSDRRGSDTQYF. Here the CDR3 DNA reads TGTGCCAGCAGTGACAGGAGGGGTTCAGATACGCAGTATTTT. Using reference TRBV2 and TRBJ2-3 for the parts outside the CDR3, the full variable domain is EPEVTQTPSHQVTQMGQEVILRCVPISNHLYFYWYRQILGQKVEFLVSFYNNEISEKSEIFDDQFSVERPDGSNFTLKIRSTKLEDSAMYFCASSDRRGSDTQYFGPGTRLTVL.

The V call is TRBV11-2, the J call TRBJ2-5, with a weak D call TRBD2 (5 bases). CDR3 length: 14 amino acids. The V end was cut by 7 bases, the J end by 2 bases, with 14 bases between. Per the germline V gene, CDR1 is SGHAT and CDR2 is FQNNGV. This CDR3 is CASTLGERQETQYF. CDR3 nucleotides: TGTGCCAGCACCCTTGGTGAGCGGCAAGAGACCCAGTACTTC. Filled out from reference TRBV11-2 and TRBJ2-5, the complete variable domain reads EAGVAQSPRYKIIEKRQSVAFWCNPISGHATLYWYQQILGQGPKLLIQFQNNGVVDDSQLPKDRFSAERLKGVDSTLKIQPAKLEDSAVYLCASTLGERQETQYFGPGTRLLVL.

V usage is TRBV18 and J usage is TRBJ2-5; 10 bases fit TRBD2. The length of the CDR3 is 16 residues. Germline assignment: CDR1 KGHSH and CDR2 LQKENI. V shed 6 bases, J shed 2 bases, and the junction held 9 bases outside the gene matches. DNA of the CDR3: TGTGCCAGCTCTCCAAGGACTAGCGGAGCTCAAGAGACCCAGTACTTC. Translated, it gives CASSPRTSGAQETQYF.

V usage is TRBV7-2 and J usage is TRBJ2-1; D is unclear. Germline loops: CDR1 SGHTA, CDR2 FQGNSA. This CDR3 region has 16 residues. The V gene lost 1 base and the J gene lost 7 bases, with 17 bases spanning the gap. CDR3 coding DNA: TGTGCCAGCAGCTTAGTACTTCTCAATCCTACGAATGAGCAGTTCTTC. Its protein is CASSLVLLNPTNEQFF.